Listed here are 21 T cell receptor beta chains from one sample, sequenced in a study of blood T cell repertoires in COVID-19. Profiling relied on immunoSEQ multiplex PCR, and the TCRdb table lists in-frame clones only, not all of them. The table lists about 73,000 clones, 83% of them singletons, with approximately 6% in the top ten. Specimen: peripheral blood. The source is an older woman with acute or convalescent COVID-19.

A word on this clone: Sequence at one end of the junction differs from germline and may be a read error. The chain combines TRBV30 with TRBJ1-1; D may be TRBD1 (6 bases). From germline, CDR1 is GTSNPN and CDR2 SVGIG (reference sequence). The CDR3 consists of 15 residues. CDR3 in amino acids: CAWSALQGMNIEAFF. The CDR3 bases are TGTGCCTGGAGTGCCCTTCAGGGGATGAACATTGAAGCTTTCTTT.

The chain has TRBV6-6 and TRBJ1-2; the D gene is possibly TRBD1 (6 bases). CDR1 is MNHNY, CDR2 SVGAGI, per germline (reference sequence). Trimming left V 5 bases short and J 4 bases short, with 17 bases between. This CDR3 region has 15 residues. CDR3 sequence (DNA): TGTGCCAGCAGTCCCTACCCCGACAGGTCCTATGGCTACACCTTC. It is translated as CASSPYPDRSYGYTF.

J is TRBJ1-2 and V is TRBV3-1 (or the pseudogene TRBV3-2), with 7 bases fitting TRBD1. The CDR3 spans 15 residues. Germline V gives CDR1 LGHDT, CDR2 YNNKEL (reference sequence). Germline trimming cut 4 bases from V and 1 base from J; bases unmatched to any gene: 6. As DNA, the CDR3 is TGTGCCAGCAGCCGATCAGGGGGTGGTAACTATGGCTACACCTTC. Protein product: CASSRSGGGNYGYTF.

As to this clone: The identical CDR3 is also encoded by other nucleotide sequences in the sample. This chain links TRBV12-3 or TRBV12-4 with TRBJ1-1; D is perhaps TRBD1 (5 bases). The CDR3 consists of 13 residues. The ends were cut back, 3 bases at V and 1 base at J, with 6 bases in the middle. As DNA, the CDR3 is TGTGCCAGCAGTTTCGGGGGGAACACTGAAGCTTTCTTT. It yields the protein CASSFGGNTEAFF.

This clone appeared a few times. Other DNA sequences in this specimen translate into the identical CDR3. The rearrangement joins TRBV5-1 to TRBJ2-7; TRBD2 might be the D (6 bases). Looked up from germline, CDR1 is SGHRS and CDR2 is YFSETQ. This CDR3 has 15 residues. The V and J ends lost 4 bases and 3 bases respectively, with 17 bases between them. The CDR3 protein is CASSPGGTGVYEQYF. In DNA, the CDR3 is TGCGCCAGCAGCCCAGGCGGGACGGGGGTCTACGAGCAGTACTTC.

This chain connects TRBV12-1 to TRBJ1-5; TRBD1 was called by the table and not checked on the DNA. TRBV12-1 is tagged as a pseudogene. This CDR3 comprises 16 residues. CDR3 in DNA: TGTGCCAGCAGCTTTAAAGGCAGGTCATTCAATCAGCCCCAGCATTTT. Amino acids: CASSFKGRSFNQPQHF.

V and J are TRBV2 and TRBJ2-5, with D tentatively TRBD1 (6 bases). CDR3 length: 13 residues. The V and J ends lost 4 bases and 3 bases respectively, with 9 bases between them. The germline CDR1 and CDR2 sequences are SNHLY and FYNNEI. As DNA, the CDR3 is TGTGCCAGCAGTGGGACAGTAAAAGAGACCCAGTACTTC. Translation: CASSGTVKETQYF.

The genes are TRBV3-1 (or the pseudogene TRBV3-2) and TRBJ2-1, with 10 bases that match TRBD2. The CDR3 runs to 17 residues. J gave up 2 bases and V 0 bases, and 4 bases lay outside the gene matches. Germline V CDR1 and CDR2: LGHDT, YNNKEL (reference sequence). The CDR3 DNA reads TGTGCCAGCAGCCAAGAGGCGGGACTAGCGCCCTACAATGAGCAGTTCTTC. Its translation is CASSQEAGLAPYNEQFF.

This sequence joins TRBV19 and TRBJ1-3; no reliable D call. The CDR3 consists of 14 residues. Deletions cut 10 bases from V and 2 bases from J, with 15 bases between. CDR1 and CDR2 (germline): LNHDA, SQIVND (reference sequence). This chain's CDR3 is CATALGSTGNTIYF. DNA for the CDR3: TGTGCCACCGCCCTCGGGTCTACTGGAAACACCATATATTTT.

The J gene is TRBJ1-1, the V gene TRBV5-4; 7 bases fit TRBD1. The germline CDR1 and CDR2 sequences are SGHNT and YYREEE (reference sequence). The V gene end was trimmed by 2 bases and the J gene end by 4 bases; junction bases not matched to a gene: 5. This CDR3 is built from 14 residues. CDR3: CASSFGQEPTEAFF. The CDR3 DNA follows: TGTGCCAGCAGCTTTGGACAGGAACCCACTGAAGCTTTCTTT.

The CDR3 is CASSGLPTSTDTQYF. The CDR3 DNA is TGTGCCAGCAGCGGACTTCCGACGAGCACAGATACGCAGTATTTT. The chain couples TRBV9 to TRBJ2-3; the D is unclear. V shed 3 bases and J shed 0 bases, with 11 bases lying between them. In germline, CDR1 is SGDLS, CDR2 YYNGEE. CDR3 length: 15 residues. Combining the CDR3 with reference TRBV9 and TRBJ2-3 gives the whole variable domain DSGVTQTPKHLITATGQRVTLRCSPRSGDLSVYWYQQSLDQGLQFLIQYYNGEERAKGNILERFSAQQFPDLHSELNLSSLELGDSALYFCASSGLPTSTDTQYFGPGTRLTVL.

The chain couples TRBV5-1 to TRBJ1-2; the match to TRBD1 covers 7 bases. There are 16 residues in the CDR3. CDR1 is SGHRS, CDR2 YFSETQ, per germline. V was clipped by 5 bases and J by 4 bases; unmatched bases: 14. The CDR3 coding sequence is TGCGCCAGCAGTCTCACGGCGGGACAGATCGTCTATGGCTACACCTTC. Translation: CASSLTAGQIVYGYTF.

The chain carries TRBV9 and TRBJ2-3; tentative D call: TRBD2 (6 bases). The CDR3 covers 15 residues. Trimming pared 0 bases from V and 2 bases from J, leaving 10 bases between. Looked up from germline, CDR1 is SGDLS and CDR2 is YYNGEE. CDR3 nucleotides: TGTGCCAGCAGCGTAGAGGTGGGACTCACAGATACGCAGTATTTT. Protein product: CASSVEVGLTDTQYF.

The chain is built from TRBV19 and TRBJ1-1; D is perhaps TRBD1 (5 bases). This CDR3 has 14 residues. Germline V CDR1 and CDR2: LNHDA, SQIVND (reference sequence). With 3 bases removed from V and 4 bases from J, the gap between germline ends came to 12 bases. This CDR3 is CASSIDLRGTEAFF. CDR3 bases: TGTGCCAGTAGTATCGACTTAAGGGGCACTGAAGCTTTCTTT.

To note about this clone: Other nucleotide sequences in the sample specify the same CDR3. The chain combines TRBV5-1 with TRBJ2-7; D not certain. CDR3 size: 12 residues. With 0 bases removed from V and 6 bases from J, the gap between germline ends came to 7 bases. Germline V gene data show CDR1 as SGHRS and CDR2 as YFSETQ. CDR3 sequence reads: CASSLGGGEQYF. Written as DNA, the CDR3 is TGCGCCAGCAGCTTGGGAGGTGGCGAGCAGTACTTC.

This chain connects TRBV6-6 to TRBJ2-1; 8 nucleotides line up with TRBD2. CDR3 length equals 15 residues. Trimming took 6 bases from V and 4 from J; bases not matched to a gene: 8. CDR1 and CDR2 (germline): MNHNY, SVGAGI (reference sequence). The CDR3 DNA sequence: TGTGCCAGCAGCATCGGGGGGGGGCCTTACAATGAGCAGTTCTTC. Its protein is CASSIGGGPYNEQFF.

V usage is TRBV29-1 and J usage is TRBJ1-1, with 8 bases matching TRBD1. Germline CDR1 reads SQVTM; CDR2 reads ANQGSEA. CDR3 length: 13 amino acids. Trimming removed 7 bases from V and 1 base from J; junction bases left unmatched: 5. In nucleotides, the CDR3 is TGCAGCGCCGCGGGACAGGCGAACACTGAAGCTTTCTTT. Amino acids: CSAAGQANTEAFF. Together with reference TRBV29-1 and TRBJ1-1, the CDR3 gives the full variable domain: SAVISQKPSRDICQRGTSLTIQCQVDSQVTMMFWYRQQPGQSLTLIATANQGSEATYESGFVIDKFPISRPNLTFSTLTVSNMSPEDSSIYLCSAAGQANTEAFFGQGTRLTVV.

This clone was observed a single time. The chain recombines TRBV9 with TRBJ2-4; 8 bases line up with TRBD2. CDR3 length: 14 amino acids. CDR1 is SGDLS, CDR2 YYNGEE, per germline. Trimming removed 4 bases from V and 11 bases from J; junction bases left unmatched: 11. The CDR3 protein is CASSQRASGFVQYF. The CDR3 DNA reads TGTGCCAGCAGCCAGCGGGCTAGCGGGTTCGTTCAGTACTTC.

The V and J genes are TRBV6-5 and TRBJ2-7; the match to TRBD1 covers 9 bases. With V trimmed by 0 bases and J by 3 bases, 0 bases remained unmatched. Germline CDR1 reads MNHEY; CDR2 reads SVGAGI. The CDR3 length is 14 residues. The CDR3: CASSYSTGGYEQYF. The CDR3 region has the DNA TGTGCCAGCAGTTACTCGACAGGGGGCTACGAGCAGTACTTC.

V and J are TRBV10-1 and TRBJ1-2; 8 bases map to TRBD1. The length of the CDR3 is 12 residues. Germline CDR1 is WNHNN and CDR2 is SYGVQD (reference sequence). The V segment lost 6 bases and the J segment 8 bases; nucleotides outside the gene matches: 5. The CDR3 reads CASSSGGEGYTF. The CDR3 DNA reads as TGCGCCAGCAGCTCAGGGGGCGAGGGCTACACCTTC.

The chain is built from TRBV19 and TRBJ1-2; TRBD1 matches at 10 bases. V trimming: 7 bases; J trimming: 4 bases; junction bases outside the gene matches: 15. Germline CDR1 LNHDA, CDR2 SQIVND (reference sequence). The length of the CDR3 is 17 residues. CDR3 loop: CASTSGTGAASGYGYTF. DNA of the CDR3: TGTGCCAGTACCTCCGGGACAGGGGCCGCCTCGGGCTATGGCTACACCTTC. The variable domain in full, with the rest retrieved from reference TRBV19 and TRBJ1-2, is DGGITQSPKYLFRKEGQNVTLSCEQNLNHDAMYWYRQDPGQGLRLIYYSQIVNDFQKGDIAEGYSVSREKKESFPLTVTSAQKNPTAFYLCASTSGTGAASGYGYTFGSGTRLTVV.